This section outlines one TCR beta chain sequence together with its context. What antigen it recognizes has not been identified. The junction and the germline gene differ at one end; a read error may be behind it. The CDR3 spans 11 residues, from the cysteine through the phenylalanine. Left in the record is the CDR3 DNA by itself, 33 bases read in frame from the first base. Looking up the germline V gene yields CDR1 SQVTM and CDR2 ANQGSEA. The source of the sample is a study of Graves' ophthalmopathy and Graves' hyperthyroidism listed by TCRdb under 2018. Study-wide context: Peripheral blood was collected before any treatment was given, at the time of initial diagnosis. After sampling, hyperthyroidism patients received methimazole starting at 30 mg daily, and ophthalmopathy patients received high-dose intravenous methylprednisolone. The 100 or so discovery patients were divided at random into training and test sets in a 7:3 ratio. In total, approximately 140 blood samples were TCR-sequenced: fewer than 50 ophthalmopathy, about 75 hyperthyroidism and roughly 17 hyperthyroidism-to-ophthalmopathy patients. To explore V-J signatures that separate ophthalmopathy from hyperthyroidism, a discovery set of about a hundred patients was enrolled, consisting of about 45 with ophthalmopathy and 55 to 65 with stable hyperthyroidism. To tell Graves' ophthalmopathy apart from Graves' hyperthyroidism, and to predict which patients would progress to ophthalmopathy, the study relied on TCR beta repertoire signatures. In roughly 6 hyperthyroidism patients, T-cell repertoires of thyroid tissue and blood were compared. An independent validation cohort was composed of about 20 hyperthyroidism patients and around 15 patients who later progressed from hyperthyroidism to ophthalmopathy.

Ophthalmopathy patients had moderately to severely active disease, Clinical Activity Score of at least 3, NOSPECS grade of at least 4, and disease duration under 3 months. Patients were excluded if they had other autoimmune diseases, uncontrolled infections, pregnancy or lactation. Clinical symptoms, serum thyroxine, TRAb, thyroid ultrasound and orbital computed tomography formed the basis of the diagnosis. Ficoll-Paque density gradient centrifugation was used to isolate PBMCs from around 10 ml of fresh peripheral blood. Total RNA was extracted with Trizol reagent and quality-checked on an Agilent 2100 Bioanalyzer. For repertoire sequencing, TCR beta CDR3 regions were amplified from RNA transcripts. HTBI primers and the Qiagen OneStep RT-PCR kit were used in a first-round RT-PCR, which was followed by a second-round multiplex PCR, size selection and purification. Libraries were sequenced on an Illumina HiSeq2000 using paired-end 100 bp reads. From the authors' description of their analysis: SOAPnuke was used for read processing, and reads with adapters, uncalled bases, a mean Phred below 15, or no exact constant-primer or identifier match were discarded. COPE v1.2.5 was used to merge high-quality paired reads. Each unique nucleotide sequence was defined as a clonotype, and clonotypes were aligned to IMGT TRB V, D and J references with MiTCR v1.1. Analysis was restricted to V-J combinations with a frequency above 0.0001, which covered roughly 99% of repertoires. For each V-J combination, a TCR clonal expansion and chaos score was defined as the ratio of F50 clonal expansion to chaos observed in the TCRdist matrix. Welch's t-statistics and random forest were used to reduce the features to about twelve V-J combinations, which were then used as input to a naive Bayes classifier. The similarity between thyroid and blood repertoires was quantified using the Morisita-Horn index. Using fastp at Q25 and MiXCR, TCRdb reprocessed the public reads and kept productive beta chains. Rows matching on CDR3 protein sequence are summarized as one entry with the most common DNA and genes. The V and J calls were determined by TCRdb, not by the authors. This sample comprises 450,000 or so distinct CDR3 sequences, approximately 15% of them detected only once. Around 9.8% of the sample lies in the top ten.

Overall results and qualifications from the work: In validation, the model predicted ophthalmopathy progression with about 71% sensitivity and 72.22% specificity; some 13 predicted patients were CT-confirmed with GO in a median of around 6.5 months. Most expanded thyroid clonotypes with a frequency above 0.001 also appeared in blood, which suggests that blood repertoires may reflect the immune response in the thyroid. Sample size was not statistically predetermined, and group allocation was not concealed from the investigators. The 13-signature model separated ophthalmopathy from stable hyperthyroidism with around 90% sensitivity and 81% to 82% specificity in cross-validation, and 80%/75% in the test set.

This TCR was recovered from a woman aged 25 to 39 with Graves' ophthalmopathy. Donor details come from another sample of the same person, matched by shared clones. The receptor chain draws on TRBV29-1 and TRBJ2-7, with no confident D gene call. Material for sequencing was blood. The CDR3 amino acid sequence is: CSGVQSYDQYF. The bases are TGCAGCGGGGTACAGTCCTACGATCAGTACTTC.